A selection of T cell receptor beta chains follows, all from one sample in a study of blood T cell repertoires in COVID-19. The data were produced by immunoSEQ multiplex PCR, yet TCRdb's version contains in-frame clones alone and is incomplete. Found here are some 700,000 clones, 80% to 90% of them singletons; the top ten hold under 0.3%. Input material: peripheral blood. The receptors here all came from a woman under 30 with acute or convalescent COVID-19. Each CDR3 is given with its conserved first and last residue. A D gene is named only where the DNA matches it firmly. Expanded clones get a size class; other rows say once, few or many, or leave the size out.

V	size	D	J	CDR3	DNA
TRBV5-1	NA	TRBD1	TRBJ1-4	CASSLLFQGGEKLFF	TGCGCCAGCAGCTTGTTGTTTCAAGGGGGCGAAAAACTGTTTTTT
TRBV9	once	TRBD2	TRBJ2-3	CASSNGGADTQYF	TGTGCCAGCAGCAACGGGGGGGCAGATACGCAGTATTTT
TRBV7-8	NA	TRBD1	TRBJ2-2	CASSLATGGGTGELFF	TGTGCCAGCAGCTTAGCCACAGGGGGCGGAACCGGGGAGCTGTTTTTT
TRBV5-1	NA	TRBD1	TRBJ2-7	CASSLQGSSYEQYF	TGCGCCAGCAGCTTACAGGGGAGCTCCTACGAGCAGTACTTC
TRBV9	NA	TRBD2	TRBJ2-5	CASSAGTSGDPRETQYF	TGTGCCAGCAGCGCCGGGACTAGCGGGGACCCCCGGGAGACCCAGTACTTC
TRBV11-3	NA	TRBD2	TRBJ2-3	CASSFRGLAGDTYTDTQYF	TGTGCCAGCAGCTTTAGAGGACTAGCGGGTGACACTTACACAGATACGCAGTATTTT
TRBV7-9	NA	NA	TRBJ1-4	CASSPPAPTGVLFF	TGTGCCAGCAGCCCACCGGCGCCGACTGGCGTACTGTTTTTT
TRBV12-5	NA	NA	TRBJ2-2	CASGPPGLLGRTGELFF	TGTGCTAGTGGTCCCCCAGGGTTGTTGGGAAGGACCGGGGAGCTGTTTTTT
TRBV3-1/TRBV3-2	once	TRBD1	TRBJ1-2	CARWARDRADLNYGYTF	TGTGCCAGGTGGGCCCGGGACAGGGCCGATCTAAACTATGGCTACACCTTC
TRBV3-1/TRBV3-2	NA	TRBD2	TRBJ2-7	CASSQDETSGGRYEQYF	TGTGCCAGCAGCCAAGACGAAACTAGCGGGGGGCGCTACGAGCAGTACTTC
TRBV5-1	NA	NA	TRBJ1-1	CASSYRDLNTEAFF	TGCGCCAGCAGCTATCGGGACTTAAACACTGAAGCTTTCTTT
TRBV5-4	NA	NA	TRBJ1-3	CASSLTGNPSGNTIYF	TGTGCCAGCAGCTTGACAGGGAACCCCTCTGGAAACACCATATATTTT
TRBV7-6	NA	NA	TRBJ2-7	CASSLGFRSEQYF	TGTGCCAGCAGCTTAGGTTTCAGGTCCGAGCAGTACTTC
TRBV14	NA	TRBD2	TRBJ2-2	CASSLRTSGGAGELFF	TGTGCCAGCAGCCTCCGGACTAGCGGGGGGGCCGGGGAGCTGTTTTTT
TRBV30	NA	TRBD1	TRBJ1-3	CAWSKGAVGNTIYF	TGTGCCTGGAGCAAGGGGGCGGTTGGAAACACCATATATTTT
TRBV29-1	NA	NA	TRBJ1-2	CSVEDRFTTRGGYTF	TGCAGCGTTGAAGATCGGTTCACGACCCGGGGGGGCTACACCTTC
TRBV6-1	NA	NA	TRBJ1-2	CASGLLRRPNYGYTF	TGTGCCAGCGGACTCCTAAGGCGTCCGAACTATGGCTACACCTTC
TRBV4-1	NA	NA	TRBJ2-2	CASSQEPTGSVVTVLTGELFF	TGCGCCAGCAGCCAAGAACCGACAGGTTCGGTGGTCACTGTACTCACCGGGGAGCTGTTTTTT
TRBV6-2/TRBV6-3	NA	NA	TRBJ2-3	CASSSRPGTDTQYF	TGTGCCAGCAGTTCGCGGCCAGGCACAGATACGCAGTATTTT
TRBV27	NA	NA	TRBJ1-3	CASSQGSGNTIYF	TGTGCCAGCAGTCAGGGCTCTGGAAACACCATATATTTT
TRBV29-1	NA	NA	TRBJ2-1	CSAETGSNEQFF	TGCAGCGCCGAAACGGGGTCCAATGAGCAGTTCTTC
TRBV30	NA	NA	TRBJ1-1	CAWSVLSGGFQAQVFEAFF	TGTGCCTGGAGTGTACTTTCCGGGGGGTTTCAGGCCCAGGTCTTCGAAGCTTTCTTT
TRBV9	once	NA	TRBJ2-3	CASTKGVRETSTDTQYF	TGTGCCAGCACCAAGGGGGTCCGTGAGACTAGCACAGATACGCAGTATTTT
TRBV6-5	once	NA	TRBJ2-3	CASNNPAVAVDTQYF	TGTGCCAGCAACAACCCGGCGGTGGCTGTAGATACGCAGTATTTT
TRBV7-2	NA	NA	TRBJ2-7	CASSLAGGLEQYF	TGTGCCAGCAGCTTAGCGGGGGGGCTCGAGCAGTACTTC
TRBV6-2/TRBV6-3	NA	TRBD1	TRBJ2-7	CASSYRDRDYEQYF	TGTGCCAGCAGTTATAGGGACAGGGACTACGAGCAGTACTTC
TRBV15	NA	TRBD1	TRBJ2-6	CATSFPRTGVPGANVLTF	TGTGCCACCAGCTTTCCCCGGACAGGGGTTCCTGGGGCCAACGTCCTGACTTTC
TRBV4-1	NA	NA	TRBJ1-2	CASSQDQPRLNYGYTF	TGCGCCAGCAGCCAAGATCAACCCCGACTGAACTATGGCTACACCTTC
TRBV7-9	NA	NA	TRBJ2-1	CASSPGSEQFF	TGTGCCAGCAGTCCGGGTAGTGAGCAGTTCTTC
TRBV5-1	NA	TRBD1	TRBJ2-7	CASSSGTGGSSAYEQYF	TGCGCCAGCAGCTCCGGGACAGGGGGAAGTAGCGCCTACGAGCAGTACTTC
TRBV5-5	NA	NA	TRBJ1-6	CASSPQSEARVTYNSPLHF	TGTGCCAGCAGCCCGCAAAGTGAGGCCCGAGTCACCTATAATTCACCCCTCCACTTT
TRBV6-1	NA	NA	TRBJ1-2	CASSEEVVRGYGYTF	TGTGCCAGCAGTGAAGAGGTGGTGAGAGGGTATGGCTACACCTTC
TRBV10-1	once	NA	TRBJ1-5	CASSEGAENQPQHF	TGCGCCAGCAGTGAGGGGGCAGAAAATCAGCCCCAGCATTTT
TRBV3-1/TRBV3-2	NA	NA	TRBJ1-2	CASSQGPPGDGYTF	TGTGCCAGCAGCCAAGGGCCGCCTGGTGATGGCTACACCTTC
TRBV7-2	NA	NA	TRBJ2-7	CASSLVDSYEQYF	TGTGCCAGCAGCTTAGTAGACTCCTACGAGCAGTACTTC
TRBV30	NA	NA	TRBJ1-2	CAWNPGNLYGYTF	TGTGCCTGGAACCCAGGGAACCTCTATGGCTACACCTTC
TRBV9	NA	NA	TRBJ1-1	CASSGLTEEAFF	TGTGCCAGCAGCGGATTGACAGAGGAAGCTTTCTTT
TRBV4-1	few	NA	TRBJ2-7	CASSHEGQPSYEQYF	TGCGCCAGCAGCCATGAAGGACAGCCATCCTACGAGCAGTACTTC
TRBV3-1/TRBV3-2	once	NA	TRBJ2-1	CASSQEGLLNEQFF	TGTGCCAGCAGCCAAGAGGGACTCCTGAATGAGCAGTTCTTC
TRBV7-9	NA	NA	TRBJ1-5	CASSLGQGNQPQHF	TGTGCCAGCAGCTTGGGGCAGGGGAATCAGCCCCAGCATTTT
TRBV7-6	NA	NA	TRBJ2-1	CASSPSSVEQFF	TGTGCCAGCAGCCCAAGTAGTGTGGAGCAGTTCTTC
TRBV7-2	few	TRBD1	TRBJ1-1	CASSLRRGAVGTEAFF	TGTGCCAGCAGCTTACGCAGGGGGGCGGTGGGTACTGAAGCTTTCTTT
TRBV2	NA	NA	TRBJ1-1	CASSEAHRLNTEAFF	TGTGCCAGCAGTGAAGCGCACAGATTGAACACTGAAGCTTTCTTT
TRBV19	NA	TRBD1	TRBJ1-5	CASSGQGGNQPQHF	TGTGCCAGTAGCGGCCAGGGGGGCAATCAGCCCCAGCATTTT
TRBV6-5	NA	TRBD1	TRBJ1-2	CASSRDRGNYGYTF	TGTGCCAGCAGTCGTGACAGGGGGAACTATGGCTACACCTTC